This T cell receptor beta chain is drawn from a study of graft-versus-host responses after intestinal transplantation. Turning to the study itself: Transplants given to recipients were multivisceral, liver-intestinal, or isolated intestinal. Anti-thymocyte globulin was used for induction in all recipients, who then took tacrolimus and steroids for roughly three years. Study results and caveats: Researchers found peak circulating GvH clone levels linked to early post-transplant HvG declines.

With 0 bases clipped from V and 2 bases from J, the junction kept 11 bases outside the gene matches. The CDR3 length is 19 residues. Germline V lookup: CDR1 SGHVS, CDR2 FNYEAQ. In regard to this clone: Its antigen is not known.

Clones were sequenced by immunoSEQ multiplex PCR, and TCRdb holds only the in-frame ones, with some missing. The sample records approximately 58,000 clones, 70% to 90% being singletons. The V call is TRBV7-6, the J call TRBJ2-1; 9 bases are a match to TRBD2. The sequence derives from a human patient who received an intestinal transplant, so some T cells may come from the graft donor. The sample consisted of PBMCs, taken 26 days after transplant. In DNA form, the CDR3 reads TGTGCCAGCAGCTTAGCGCAATTATTAGGCGGGGGGGCCTACAATGAGCAGTTCTTC. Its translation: CASSLAQLLGGGAYNEQFF.